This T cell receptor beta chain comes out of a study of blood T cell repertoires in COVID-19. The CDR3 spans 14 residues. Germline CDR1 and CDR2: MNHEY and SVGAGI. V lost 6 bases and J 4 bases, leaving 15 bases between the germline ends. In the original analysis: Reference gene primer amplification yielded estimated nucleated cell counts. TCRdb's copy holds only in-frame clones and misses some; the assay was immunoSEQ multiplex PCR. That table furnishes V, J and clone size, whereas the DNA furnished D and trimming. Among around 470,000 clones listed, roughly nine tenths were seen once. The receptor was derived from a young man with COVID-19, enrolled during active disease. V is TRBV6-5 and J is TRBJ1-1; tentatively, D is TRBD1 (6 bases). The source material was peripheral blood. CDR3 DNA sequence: TGTGCCAGCAGAGCGCAGGGGCCGGGCACTGAAGCTTTCTTT. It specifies CASRAQGPGTEAFF.